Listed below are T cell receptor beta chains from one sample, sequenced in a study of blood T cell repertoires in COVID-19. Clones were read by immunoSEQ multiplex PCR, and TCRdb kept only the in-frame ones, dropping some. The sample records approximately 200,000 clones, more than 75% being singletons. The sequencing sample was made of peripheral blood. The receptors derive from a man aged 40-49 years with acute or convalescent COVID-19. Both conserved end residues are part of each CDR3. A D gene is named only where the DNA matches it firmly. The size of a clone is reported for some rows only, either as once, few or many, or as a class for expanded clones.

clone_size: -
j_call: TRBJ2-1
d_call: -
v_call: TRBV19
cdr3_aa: CASSIAGSYNEQFF
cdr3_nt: TGTGCCAGTAGTATAGCAGGCTCCTACAATGAGCAGTTCTTC

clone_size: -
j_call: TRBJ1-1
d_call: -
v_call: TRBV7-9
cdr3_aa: CASSLGSSVLNTEAFF
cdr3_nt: TGTGCCAGCAGCTTAGGGAGCAGTGTTTTGAACACTGAAGCTTTCTTT

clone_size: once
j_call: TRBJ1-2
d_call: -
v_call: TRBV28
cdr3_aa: CASRTRKIGYTF
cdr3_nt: TGTGCCAGCAGGACACGTAAAATAGGCTACACCTTC

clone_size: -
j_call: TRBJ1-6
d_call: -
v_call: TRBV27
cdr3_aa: CASSVVGGGPYNSPLHF
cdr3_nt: TGTGCCAGCAGTGTGGTGGGTGGAGGTCCCTATAATTCACCCCTCCACTTT

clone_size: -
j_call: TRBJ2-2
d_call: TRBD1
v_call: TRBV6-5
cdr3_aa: CATQTGTDTGELFF
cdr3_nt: TGTGCCACCCAGACCGGGACAGACACCGGGGAGCTGTTTTTT

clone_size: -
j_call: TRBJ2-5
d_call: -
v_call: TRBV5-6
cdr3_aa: CASSLWTEEETQYF
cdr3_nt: TGTGCCAGCAGCTTGTGGACAGAAGAAGAGACCCAGTACTTC

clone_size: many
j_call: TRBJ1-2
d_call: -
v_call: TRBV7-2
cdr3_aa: CASSASRVSYGYTF
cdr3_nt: TGTGCCAGCAGCGCGTCCAGGGTTTCATATGGCTACACCTTC

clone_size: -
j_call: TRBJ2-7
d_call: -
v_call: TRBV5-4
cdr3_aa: CASSPQGRGLVEQYF
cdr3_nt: TGTGCCAGCAGCCCCCAGGGGAGAGGGCTAGTCGAGCAGTACTTC

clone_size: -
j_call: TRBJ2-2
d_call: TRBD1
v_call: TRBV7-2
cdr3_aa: CASSLMGTVNTGELFF
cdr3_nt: TGTGCCAGCAGCTTAATGGGGACAGTGAACACCGGGGAGCTGTTTTTT

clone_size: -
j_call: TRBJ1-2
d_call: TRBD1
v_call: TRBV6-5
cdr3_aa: CASSRDSKQRYGYTF
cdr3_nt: TGTGCCAGCAGTAGGGACAGTAAACAACGATATGGCTACACCTTC

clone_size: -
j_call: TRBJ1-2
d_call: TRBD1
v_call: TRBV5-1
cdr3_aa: CASSLGQGATNYGYTF
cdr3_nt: TGCGCCAGCAGCTTGGGACAGGGGGCGACCAACTATGGCTACACCTTC

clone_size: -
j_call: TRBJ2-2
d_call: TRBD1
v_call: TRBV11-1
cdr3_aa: CASSSVDRGVTGELFF
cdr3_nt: TGTGCCAGCAGCTCCGTTGACAGGGGGGTCACCGGGGAGCTGTTTTTT

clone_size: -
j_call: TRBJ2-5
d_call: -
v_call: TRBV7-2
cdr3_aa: CASSPGGRGETQYF
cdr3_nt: TGTGCCAGCAGTCCTGGGGGGAGGGGGGAGACCCAGTACTTC

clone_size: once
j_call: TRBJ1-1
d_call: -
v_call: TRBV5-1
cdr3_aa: CASSSDLGAAEAFF
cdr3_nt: TGCGCCAGCAGCTCCGATTTGGGAGCGGCTGAAGCTTTCTTT

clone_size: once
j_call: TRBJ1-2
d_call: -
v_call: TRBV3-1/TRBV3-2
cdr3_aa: CASSSRISRGYGYTF
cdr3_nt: TGTGCCAGCAGCTCAAGGATCTCGCGGGGCTATGGCTACACCTTC

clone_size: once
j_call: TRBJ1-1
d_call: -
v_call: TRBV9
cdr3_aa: CASSVGGRMNTEAFF
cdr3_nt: TGTGCCAGCAGCGTAGGGGGGCGGATGAACACTGAAGCTTTCTTT

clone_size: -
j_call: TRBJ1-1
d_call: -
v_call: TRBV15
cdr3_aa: CATSRISGGTEAFF
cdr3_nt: TGTGCCACCAGCAGAATTTCTGGGGGGACTGAAGCTTTCTTT

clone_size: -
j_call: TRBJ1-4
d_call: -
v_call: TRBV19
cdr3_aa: CASSRPPGTYPKLFF
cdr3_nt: TGTGCCAGCAGTCGACCCCCGGGAACCTACCCAAAACTGTTTTTT

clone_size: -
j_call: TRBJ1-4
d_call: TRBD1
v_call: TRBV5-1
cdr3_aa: CASGPNRGNEKLFF
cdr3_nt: TGCGCCAGCGGGCCAAACAGGGGAAATGAAAAACTGTTTTTT

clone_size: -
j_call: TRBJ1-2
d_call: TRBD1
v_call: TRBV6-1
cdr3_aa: CASSERTGSGYGYTF
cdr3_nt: TGTGCCAGCAGTGAAAGGACAGGGTCAGGTTATGGCTACACCTTC

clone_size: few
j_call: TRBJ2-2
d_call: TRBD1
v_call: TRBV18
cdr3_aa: CASSDRGRNTGELFF
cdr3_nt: TGTGCCAGCTCAGACAGGGGGCGAAACACCGGGGAGCTGTTTTTT

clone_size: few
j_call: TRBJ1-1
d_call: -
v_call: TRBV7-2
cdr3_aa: CASSLGPGISEAFF
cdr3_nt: TGTGCCAGCAGCTTAGGGCCAGGGATTTCTGAAGCTTTCTTT

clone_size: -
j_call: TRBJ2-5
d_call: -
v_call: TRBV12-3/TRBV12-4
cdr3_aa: CASSLRETQYF
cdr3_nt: TGTGCCAGCAGTCTTCGGGAGACCCAGTACTTC

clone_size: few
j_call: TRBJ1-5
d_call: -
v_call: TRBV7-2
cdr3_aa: CASSPLGVGQPQHF
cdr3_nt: TGTGCCAGCAGCCCCCTAGGGGTCGGCCAGCCCCAGCATTTT

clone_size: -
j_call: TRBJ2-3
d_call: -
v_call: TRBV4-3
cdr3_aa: CASSQERTGRADTQYF
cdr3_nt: TGCGCCAGCAGCCAAGAGCGGACAGGGAGGGCAGATACGCAGTATTTT

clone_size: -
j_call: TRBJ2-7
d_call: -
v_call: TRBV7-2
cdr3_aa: CASSLGGKSSYEQYF
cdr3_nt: TGTGCCAGCAGCTTAGGCGGGAAGAGCTCCTACGAGCAGTACTTC

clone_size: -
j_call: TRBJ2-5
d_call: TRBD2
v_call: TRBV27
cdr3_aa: CASSNPIGGGRGETQYF
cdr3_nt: TGTGCCAGCAGTAACCCCATCGGGGGGGGCCGGGGAGAGACCCAGTACTTC

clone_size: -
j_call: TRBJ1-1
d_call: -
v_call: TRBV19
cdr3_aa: CASSPRRRGEAFF
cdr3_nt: TGTGCCAGTAGTCCGAGGAGGAGAGGAGAAGCTTTCTTT

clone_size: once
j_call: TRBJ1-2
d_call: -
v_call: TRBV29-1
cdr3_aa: CSVEANSYGYTF
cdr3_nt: TGCAGCGTTGAGGCTAACAGCTATGGCTACACCTTC

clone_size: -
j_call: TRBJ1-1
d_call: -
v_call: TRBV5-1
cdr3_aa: CASSLEGQGTEAFF
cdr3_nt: TGCGCCAGCAGCTTGGAGGGGCAGGGCACTGAAGCTTTCTTT

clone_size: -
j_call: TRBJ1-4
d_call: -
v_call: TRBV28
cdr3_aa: CASSSNLGRGPTGEKLFF
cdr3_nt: TGTGCCAGCAGTTCCAACTTAGGACGCGGCCCTACAGGGGAAAAACTGTTTTTT

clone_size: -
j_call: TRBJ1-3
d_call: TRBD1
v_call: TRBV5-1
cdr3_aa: CASSYTGENTIYF
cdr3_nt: TGCGCCAGCAGCTACACAGGGGAAAACACCATATATTTT

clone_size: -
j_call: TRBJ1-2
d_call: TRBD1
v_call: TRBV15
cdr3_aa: CATSSFLGDRGDSSGYTF
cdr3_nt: TGTGCCACCAGCAGCTTTTTGGGGGACAGGGGGGACTCTAGTGGCTACACCTTC

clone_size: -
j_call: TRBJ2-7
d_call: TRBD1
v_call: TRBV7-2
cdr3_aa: CASSRPGQAYEQYF
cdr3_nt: TGTGCCAGCAGCAGGCCGGGACAGGCGTACGAGCAGTACTTC

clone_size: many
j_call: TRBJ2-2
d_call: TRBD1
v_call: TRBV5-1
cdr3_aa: CASRRTGDTGELFF
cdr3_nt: TGCGCCAGCCGCAGGACAGGGGACACCGGGGAGCTGTTTTTT

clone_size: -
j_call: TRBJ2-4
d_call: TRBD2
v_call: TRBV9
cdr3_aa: CASSKSGGANIQYF
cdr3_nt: TGTGCCAGCAGCAAGAGCGGGGGGGCGAACATTCAGTACTTC

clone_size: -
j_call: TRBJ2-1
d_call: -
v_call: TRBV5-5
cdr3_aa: CASSKNWNEQFF
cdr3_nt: TGTGCCAGCAGCAAGAACTGGAATGAGCAGTTCTTC

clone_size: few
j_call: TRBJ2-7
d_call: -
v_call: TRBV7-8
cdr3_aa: CASSLASTGFSYEQYF
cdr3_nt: TGTGCCAGCAGCTTAGCGAGTACAGGCTTCTCCTACGAGCAGTACTTC

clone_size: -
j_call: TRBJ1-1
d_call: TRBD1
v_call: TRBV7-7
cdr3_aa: CASSMDRMAEAFF
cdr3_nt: TGTGCTAGCAGCATGGACAGGATGGCTGAAGCTTTCTTT

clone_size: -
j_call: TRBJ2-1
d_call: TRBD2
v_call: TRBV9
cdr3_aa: CASSVDLAGREQFF
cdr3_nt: TGTGCCAGCAGCGTAGATCTAGCGGGGAGGGAGCAGTTCTTC

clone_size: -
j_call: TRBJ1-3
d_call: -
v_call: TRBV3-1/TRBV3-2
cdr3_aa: CASSPRTASGNTIYF
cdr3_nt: TGTGCCAGCAGCCCCAGGACAGCCTCTGGAAACACCATATATTTT

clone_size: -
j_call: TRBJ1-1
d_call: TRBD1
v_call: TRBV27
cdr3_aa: CASSFDQGANTEAFF
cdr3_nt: TGTGCCAGCAGTTTCGATCAGGGGGCGAACACTGAAGCTTTCTTT

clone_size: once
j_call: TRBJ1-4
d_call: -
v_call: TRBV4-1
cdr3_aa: CASSQVGRGATNEKLFF
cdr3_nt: TGCGCCAGCAGCCAAGTGGGCAGGGGTGCAACTAATGAAAAACTGTTTTTT

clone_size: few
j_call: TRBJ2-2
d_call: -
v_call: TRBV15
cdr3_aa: CATSRGDSANTGELFF
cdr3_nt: TGTGCCACCAGCAGGGGGGACTCCGCGAACACCGGGGAGCTGTTTTTT

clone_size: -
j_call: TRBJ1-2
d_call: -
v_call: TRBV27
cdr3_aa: CASNALGLPTGTYGYTF
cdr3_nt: TGTGCCAGCAACGCCCTAGGCCTCCCTACAGGGACCTATGGCTACACCTTC

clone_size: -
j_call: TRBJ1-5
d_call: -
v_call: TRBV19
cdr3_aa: CASNRLAEPQHF
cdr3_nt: TGTGCCAGTAATCGATTGGCGGAGCCCCAGCATTTT

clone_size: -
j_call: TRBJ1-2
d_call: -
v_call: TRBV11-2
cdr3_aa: CASSLSRSYGYTF
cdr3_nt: TGTGCCAGCAGCTTATCCAGAAGCTATGGCTACACCTTC

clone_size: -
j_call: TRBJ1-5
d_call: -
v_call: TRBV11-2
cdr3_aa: CASSADSSNQPQHF
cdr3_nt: TGTGCCAGCAGCGCGGACAGTTCCAATCAGCCCCAGCATTTT

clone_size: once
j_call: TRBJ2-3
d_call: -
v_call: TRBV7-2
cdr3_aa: CASSGPSDTQYF
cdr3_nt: TGTGCCAGCAGCGGGCCGTCGGATACGCAGTATTTT

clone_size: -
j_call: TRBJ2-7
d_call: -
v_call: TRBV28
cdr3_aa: CASSLSRLYEQYF
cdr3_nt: TGTGCCAGCAGTTTGTCCAGACTTTACGAGCAGTACTTC

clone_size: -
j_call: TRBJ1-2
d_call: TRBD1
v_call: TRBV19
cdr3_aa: CASRPGQGTYGYTF
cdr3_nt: TGTGCCAGTAGGCCGGGACAGGGTACCTATGGCTACACCTTC

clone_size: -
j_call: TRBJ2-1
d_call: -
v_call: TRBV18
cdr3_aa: CASSPNRVNEQFF
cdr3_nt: TGTGCCAGCTCACCAAACAGGGTGAATGAGCAGTTCTTC

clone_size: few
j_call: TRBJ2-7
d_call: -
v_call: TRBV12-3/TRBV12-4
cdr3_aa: CASSFRQSYEQYF
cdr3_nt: TGTGCCAGCAGTTTTCGTCAGTCCTACGAGCAGTACTTC

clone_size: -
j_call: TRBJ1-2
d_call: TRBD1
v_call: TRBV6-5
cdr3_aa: CASSSEGAYGYTF
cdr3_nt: TGTGCCAGCAGTTCAGAGGGGGCTTATGGCTACACCTTC

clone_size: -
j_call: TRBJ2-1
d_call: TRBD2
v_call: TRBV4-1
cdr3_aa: CASSPPSGGLGREQFF
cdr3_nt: TGCGCCAGCAGCCCACCTAGCGGGGGGCTGGGTAGGGAGCAGTTCTTC

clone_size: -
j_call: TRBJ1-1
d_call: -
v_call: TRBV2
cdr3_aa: CASSENPRGTEAFF
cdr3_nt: TGTGCCAGCAGTGAAAACCCCAGGGGCACTGAAGCTTTCTTT

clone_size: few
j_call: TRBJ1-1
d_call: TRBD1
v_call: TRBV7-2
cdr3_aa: CASSPQGTNTEAFF
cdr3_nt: TGTGCCAGCAGCCCACAGGGGACGAACACTGAAGCTTTCTTT

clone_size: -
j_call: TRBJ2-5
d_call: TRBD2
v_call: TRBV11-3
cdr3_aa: CASSLLSLAGTSRLETQYF
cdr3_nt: TGTGCCAGCAGCTTATTAAGTCTAGCGGGGACCAGTCGGCTGGAGACCCAGTACTTC

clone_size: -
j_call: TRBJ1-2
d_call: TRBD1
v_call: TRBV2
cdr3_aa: CASSGVGTGDNGYTF
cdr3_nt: TGTGCCAGCAGTGGGGTCGGGACAGGGGATAATGGCTACACCTTC

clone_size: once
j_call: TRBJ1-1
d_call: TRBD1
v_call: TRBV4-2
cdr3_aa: CASSPGQGIMNTEAFF
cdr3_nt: TGTGCCAGCAGTCCGGGACAGGGGATTATGAACACTGAAGCTTTCTTT